These 32 T cell receptor beta chains originate from one sample sequenced in a study of T cell clonotyping in hematopoietic cell transplantation. Produced via immunoSEQ multiplex PCR; TCRdb's table is partial and in-frame only. The sample has 25,000 to 30,000 clones; over 60% are singletons. Time point indicated: recipient sample about 28 days before transplant, after cytoreduction. Sequences were derived from peripheral blood mononuclear cells, sampled before stem cell transplant. The receptors originated from a woman aged 25-40 years with chronic myeloid leukemia. Some clones in this sample may be carry-over from other donors' samples.

The chain employs TRBV5-1 and TRBJ1-2; D not resolved. The CDR3 loop spans 13 amino acids. The ends were cut back, 4 bases at V and 3 bases at J, with 10 bases in the middle. The germline V gene encodes CDR1 SGHRS and CDR2 YFSETQ. The CDR3 region has the DNA TGCGCCAGCAGCGCGGTGACGGACTATGGCTACACCTTC. Translation: CASSAVTDYGYTF.

The genes are TRBV9 and TRBJ1-5; 7 positions agree with TRBD1. J gave up 4 bases and V 1 base, and 5 bases lay outside the gene matches. Germline V lookup: CDR1 SGDLS, CDR2 YYNGEE. The CDR3 sequence is 15 residues long. The CDR3 DNA follows: TGTGCCAGCAGCGTAAGGGACAGTCCGAATCAGCCCCAGCATTTT. This encodes CASSVRDSPNQPQHF.

This chain connects TRBV7-2 to TRBJ2-5; the match to TRBD1 covers 10 bases. J lost 5 bases, V lost 1 base, and 7 bases had no gene match. This CDR3 spans 16 amino acids. Germline V gene lookup returns CDR1 SGHTA and CDR2 FQGNSA. CDR3 DNA: TGTGCCAGCAGCTTAGGGACAGGGGGGAGGAGGGAGACCCAGTACTTC. It is translated as CASSLGTGGRRETQYF.

J is TRBJ1-1 and V is TRBV7-2; TRBD1 might be the D (5 bases). Trimming removed 3 bases from V and 1 base from J, with 9 bases in between. The CDR3 consists of 14 residues. CDR1 is SGHTA, CDR2 FQGNSA, per germline. The CDR3 DNA reads TGTGCCAGCAGCTTTCGGGGCAGGAACACTGAAGCTTTCTTT. This sequence encodes CASSFRGRNTEAFF.

This chain joins TRBV5-8 and TRBJ2-3; D is ambiguous. Per the germline V gene, CDR1 is SGHTS and CDR2 is YDEGEE. V was pared by 1 base and J by 0 bases, with 9 bases between. The CDR3 has 15 amino acids. For the CDR3, the DNA is TGTGCCAGCAGCTTGTGGCAGGCTAGCACAGATACGCAGTATTTT. Its protein product is CASSLWQASTDTQYF. The variable domain in full, with the rest retrieved from reference TRBV5-8 and TRBJ2-3, is EAGVTQSPTHLIKTRGQQATLRCSPISGHTSVYWYQQALGLGLQFLLWYDEGEERNRGNFPPRFSGRQFPNYSSELNVNALELEDSALYLCASSLWQASTDTQYFGPGTRLTVL.

The chain joins TRBV27 to TRBJ1-2; D is unclear. V shed 3 bases and J shed 4 bases, with 9 bases lying between them. CDR1 MNHEY and CDR2 SMNVEV come from the germline V gene (reference sequence). The CDR3 sequence is 13 residues long. The CDR3 DNA sequence: TGTGCCAGCAGTTTTGGAACATCCTATGGCTACACCTTC. Amino acid sequence: CASSFGTSYGYTF.

The rearrangement uses TRBV2 and TRBJ1-5, with D tentatively TRBD1 (5 bases). V shed 6 bases and J shed 4 bases, with 13 bases lying between them. The germline gives CDR1 SNHLY, CDR2 FYNNEI. There are 14 residues in the CDR3. The CDR3 here is CASRRQPENQPQHF. As DNA, the CDR3 is TGTGCCAGCAGACGACAGCCAGAAAATCAGCCCCAGCATTTT. Full variable domain (remainder filled in from reference TRBV2 and TRBJ1-5): EPEVTQTPSHQVTQMGQEVILRCVPISNHLYFYWYRQILGQKVEFLVSFYNNEISEKSEIFDDQFSVERPDGSNFTLKIRSTKLEDSAMYFCASRRQPENQPQHFGDGTRLSIL.

The chain joins TRBV7-3 to TRBJ2-3; TRBD2 matches 13 bases. CDR3 length: 16 residues. With 0 bases clipped from V and 5 bases from J, the junction kept 2 bases outside the gene matches. The germline V gene has CDR1 SGHTA and CDR2 FQGTGA. CDR3 nucleotide sequence: TGTGCCAGCAGCTTAACTGGACTAGCGGGGGTAGATACGCAGTATTTT. It is translated as CASSLTGLAGVDTQYF.

The CDR3 loop is CASSLSSYEQYF. The CDR3 DNA reads TGCGCCAGCAGCTTGAGCTCCTACGAGCAGTACTTC. This chain joins TRBV5-1 and TRBJ2-7; D ambiguous. Germline-derived CDR1 and CDR2 are SGHRS and YFSETQ. Trimming cost V 1 base and J 0 bases, with 2 bases left between them. The CDR3 sequence is 12 residues long.

This chain connects TRBV2 to TRBJ1-6; D not resolved. This CDR3 contains 16 residues. Trimming pared 6 bases from V and 0 bases from J, leaving 12 bases between. CDR1 is SNHLY and CDR2 is FYNNEI in the germline V gene. Here the CDR3 reads CASRVTTSSYNSPLHF. The CDR3 DNA reads TGTGCCAGCAGGGTGACAACCAGCTCCTATAATTCACCCCTCCACTTT.

This clone came up once. This chain uses TRBV4-3 with TRBJ2-7, with a weak D call TRBD2 (6 bases). The CDR3 is 16 residues long. V was shortened by 4 bases and J by 2 bases, with 18 bases between the two germline ends. Germline V gene data show CDR1 as LGHNA and CDR2 as YSLEER. This CDR3 is CASSRSLAAGTYEQYF. CDR3 DNA sequence: TGCGCCAGCAGCCGTTCCCTCGCGGCGGGGACCTACGAGCAGTACTTC.

A few counts support this clone. The V and J genes are TRBV5-8 and TRBJ2-7; TRBD1 aligns across 8 bases. The CDR3 totals 16 residues. The trim removed 0 bases at V and 6 bases at J, leaving 11 bases unmatched. From germline, CDR1 is SGHTS and CDR2 YDEGEE. The CDR3 DNA sequence: TGTGCCAGCAGCTTGGACAGGGGACAGGTGGACCGCGAGCAGTACGTC. Its protein is CASSLDRGQVDREQYV.

This clone was detected only once. This chain uses TRBV12-1 with TRBJ2-5. TRBV12-1 is annotated as a pseudogene. The CDR3 contains 14 residues. The CDR3 loop reads CASSRSIPEETQYF. The CDR3 DNA reads TGTGCCAGCAGCCGTTCGATACCTGAAGAGACCCAGTACTTC.

V usage is TRBV11-3 and J usage is TRBJ1-5; the match to TRBD1 covers 7 bases. The germline V gene encodes CDR1 SGHNT and CDR2 YENEEA. The CDR3 has 14 amino acids. The V and J ends lost 5 bases and 5 bases, in that order; junction bases with no gene match: 6. The CDR3 DNA sequence: TGTGCCAGCAGCCGGGACAGAAGTCATCAGCCCCAGCATTTT. Translated: CASSRDRSHQPQHF.

This sequence joins TRBV5-1 and TRBJ1-2; 8 bases line up with TRBD1. With V trimmed by 1 base and J by 4 bases, 6 bases remained unmatched. The germline CDR1 and CDR2 sequences are SGHRS and YFSETQ. This CDR3 has 15 residues. CDR3 nucleotides: TGCGCCAGCAGCTTGTCTCCACAGGGGGGCTATGGCTACACCTTC. Protein: CASSLSPQGGYGYTF.

The rearrangement links TRBV5-1 to TRBJ2-5; TRBD1 might be the D (6 bases). The CDR3 length is 15 residues. Trimming removed 0 bases from V and 2 bases from J, with 11 bases in between. CDR1 SGHRS and CDR2 YFSETQ come from the germline V gene. CDR3 sequence (DNA): TGCGCCAGCAGCTTGGTGACAGGCATTCAAGAGACCCAGTACTTC. Its translation: CASSLVTGIQETQYF.

The chain has TRBV29-1 and TRBJ1-2; D gene ambiguous. This CDR3 contains 11 residues. Trimming stripped 3 bases from V and 5 bases from J, with 7 bases between. CDR1 and CDR2 from the germline V gene are SQVTM and ANQGSEA. The DNA of the CDR3 is TGCAGCGTTGACGGGTATTATGGCTACACCTTC. Its translation: CSVDGYYGYTF.

The chain links TRBV7-9 to TRBJ1-6; TRBD1 is a possible D gene (5 bases). The CDR3 has 15 amino acids. The V end lost 0 bases, the J end lost 4 bases, and 7 bases lay between the germline ends. The V gene's germline CDR1 is SEHNR and CDR2 FQNEAQ (reference sequence). CDR3: CASSLAGEYNSPLHF. Written as DNA, the CDR3 is TGTGCCAGCAGCTTAGCGGGGGAATATAATTCACCCCTCCACTTT.

This rearrangement joins TRBV5-6 to TRBJ1-5; 8 bases are a match to TRBD1. The CDR3 runs 16 residues. The V gene's germline CDR1 is SGHDT and CDR2 YYEEEE. V shed 0 bases, J shed 6 bases, and the junction held 8 bases outside the gene matches. CDR3 region: CASSLASTGDAQPQHF. The CDR3 DNA is TGTGCCAGCAGCTTGGCCTCGACAGGGGACGCTCAGCCCCAGCATTTT.

The genes are TRBV6-5 and TRBJ1-6; D uncertain. Trimming stripped 4 bases from V and 14 bases from J, with 12 bases between. The CDR3 is 12 amino acids. The germline CDR1 and CDR2 sequences are MNHEY and SVGAGI. The CDR3: CASSSTRRTLHF. DNA for the CDR3: TGTGCCAGCAGTTCGACGCGTAGAACCCTCCACTTT.

The genes are TRBV20-1 and TRBJ2-3, with 7 bases matching TRBD2. V trimming: 5 bases; J trimming: 6 bases; junction bases outside the gene matches: 2. There are 11 residues in the CDR3. CDR1 and CDR2 from the germline V gene are DFQATT and SNEGSKA (reference sequence). The CDR3 bases are TGCAGTGCTTGGACTAGGGATACGCAGTATTTT. The encoded protein is CSAWTRDTQYF.

The rearrangement links TRBV2 to TRBJ2-7; D uncertain. This CDR3 spans 12 amino acids. In germline, CDR1 is SNHLY, CDR2 FYNNEI. Trimming left V 3 bases short and J 3 bases short, with 6 bases between. Written as DNA, the CDR3 is TGTGCCAGCAGTGACCGGGTCTACGAGCAGTACTTC. Protein: CASSDRVYEQYF.

The chain links TRBV9 to TRBJ2-2; 15 bases are shared with TRBD2. This CDR3 is built from 18 residues. The junction had 5 bases not matched to a gene; V was cut back by 0 bases and J by 5 bases. Germline V gene sequence: CDR1 SGDLS, CDR2 YYNGEE. CDR3 amino acids: CASSVAPGLAGGTGELFF. The CDR3 DNA is TGTGCCAGCAGCGTAGCCCCCGGACTAGCGGGGGGGACCGGGGAGCTGTTTTTT.

The genes are TRBV11-2 and TRBJ1-1; the D gene is possibly TRBD1 (6 bases). CDR3 length: 16 amino acids. The V gene lost 2 bases and the J gene lost 6 bases, with 19 bases spanning the gap. Germline loops: CDR1 SGHAT, CDR2 FQNNGV. CDR3 DNA: TGTGCCAGCAGCTTAAGTCGAACAGGGTGGCGACCTGAAGCTTTCTTT. Its translation is CASSLSRTGWRPEAFF. The entire variable domain, with the rest obtained from reference TRBV11-2 and TRBJ1-1, is as follows: EAGVAQSPRYKIIEKRQSVAFWCNPISGHATLYWYQQILGQGPKLLIQFQNNGVVDDSQLPKDRFSAERLKGVDSTLKIQPAKLEDSAVYLCASSLSRTGWRPEAFFGQGTRLTVV.

This clone was found once. The chain carries TRBV28 and TRBJ1-1; weak D call: TRBD1 (6 bases). Germline CDR1 and CDR2: MDHEN and SYDVKM. V lost 4 bases and J 7 bases, leaving 13 bases between the germline ends. The CDR3 runs to 13 residues. The CDR3 bases are TGTGCCAGCAGTTCTGGACAGAGTTATGAAGCTTTCTTT. Translation gives CASSSGQSYEAFF. Full variable domain (remainder filled in from reference TRBV28 and TRBJ1-1): DVKVTQSSRYLVKRTGEKVFLECVQDMDHENMFWYRQDPGLGLRLIYFSYDVKMKEKGDIPEGYSVSREKKERFSLILESASTNQTSMYLCASSSGQSYEAFFGQGTRLTVV.

The chain is built from TRBV6-5 and TRBJ1-6; the D is unclear. Germline V CDR1 and CDR2: MNHEY, SVGAGI. This CDR3 contains 13 residues. V lost 4 bases and J lost 3, with 4 bases in between. CDR3 bases: TGTGCCAGCAGTTTGGGCTATAATTCACCCCTCCACTTT. Its translation is CASSLGYNSPLHF.

The chain has TRBV28 and TRBJ2-3; 7 bases match TRBD1. The CDR3 sequence is 14 residues long. Germline V CDR1 and CDR2: MDHEN, SYDVKM. V lost 7 bases, J lost 4 bases, and 8 bases stayed unmatched. The CDR3 region is CASNSPGTADTQYF. The DNA for the CDR3 is TGTGCCAGCAACTCTCCTGGGACAGCAGATACGCAGTATTTT.

This clone is medium-sized (0.01 to 0.1%) by share. The CDR3 DNA is TGCGCCAGCAGCCAGTGGGTGAACACCGGGGAGCTGTTTTTT. This codes for CASSQWVNTGELFF. V usage is TRBV4-3 and J usage is TRBJ2-2, with D unclear. Germline V gene data show CDR1 as LGHNA and CDR2 as YSLEER. CDR3 length equals 14 residues. V lost 3 bases, J lost 1 base, and 6 bases lay in between.

V usage is TRBV29-1 and J usage is TRBJ1-4; a possible D gene is TRBD1 (5 bases). In germline, CDR1 is SQVTM, CDR2 ANQGSEA. The CDR3 is 15 amino acids. Trimming left V 0 bases short and J 4 bases short, with 12 bases between. CDR3 region: CSVEDLTAVNEKLFF. In DNA, the CDR3 is TGCAGCGTTGAAGATCTGACAGCAGTTAATGAAAAACTGTTTTTT.

The chain has TRBV9 and TRBJ2-7; TRBD1 matches at 10 bases. The CDR3 loop spans 15 amino acids. Germline values: CDR1 SGDLS, CDR2 YYNGEE. V gave up 4 bases and J gave up 0 bases; unmatched junction bases: 4. The CDR3 region is CASSRGQGSSYEQYV. In DNA form, the CDR3 reads TGTGCCAGCAGCAGGGGACAGGGGTCCTCCTACGAGCAGTACGTC.

This clone was observed once. This chain uses TRBV27 with TRBJ2-5; unclear D gene. The J call may be faulty, since TRBJ2-7 better matches the DNA end. Per the germline V gene, CDR1 is MNHEY and CDR2 is SMNVEV (reference sequence). The CDR3 contains 12 residues. The CDR3 DNA sequence: TGTGCCAGCAGTTTAGGGAACTACGAGCAGTACTTC. The encoded protein is CASSLGNYEQYF.

This clone has only one observation. The chain is built from TRBV6-6 and TRBJ2-7; possible D gene TRBD2, 5 bases. Trimming took 2 bases from V and 3 from J, leaving 14 bases between them. This CDR3 comprises 15 residues. Germline CDR1 and CDR2: MNHNY and SVGAGI (reference sequence). The CDR3: CASSYTGGSSYEQYF. CDR3 in DNA: TGTGCCAGCAGTTACACCGGAGGAAGTAGCTACGAGCAGTACTTC.